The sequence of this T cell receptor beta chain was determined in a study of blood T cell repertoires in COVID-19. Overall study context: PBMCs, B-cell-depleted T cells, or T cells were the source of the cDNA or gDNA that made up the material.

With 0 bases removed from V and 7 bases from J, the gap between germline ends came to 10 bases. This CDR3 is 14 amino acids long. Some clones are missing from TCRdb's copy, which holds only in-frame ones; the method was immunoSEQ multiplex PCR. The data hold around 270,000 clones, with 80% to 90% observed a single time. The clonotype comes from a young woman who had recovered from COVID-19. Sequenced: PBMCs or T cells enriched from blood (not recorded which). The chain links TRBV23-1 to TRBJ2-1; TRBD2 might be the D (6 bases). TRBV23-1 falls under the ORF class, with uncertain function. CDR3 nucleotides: TGCGCCAGCAGTCAATCAACGGGGGAAAATGAGCAGTTCTTC. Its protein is CASSQSTGENEQFF.